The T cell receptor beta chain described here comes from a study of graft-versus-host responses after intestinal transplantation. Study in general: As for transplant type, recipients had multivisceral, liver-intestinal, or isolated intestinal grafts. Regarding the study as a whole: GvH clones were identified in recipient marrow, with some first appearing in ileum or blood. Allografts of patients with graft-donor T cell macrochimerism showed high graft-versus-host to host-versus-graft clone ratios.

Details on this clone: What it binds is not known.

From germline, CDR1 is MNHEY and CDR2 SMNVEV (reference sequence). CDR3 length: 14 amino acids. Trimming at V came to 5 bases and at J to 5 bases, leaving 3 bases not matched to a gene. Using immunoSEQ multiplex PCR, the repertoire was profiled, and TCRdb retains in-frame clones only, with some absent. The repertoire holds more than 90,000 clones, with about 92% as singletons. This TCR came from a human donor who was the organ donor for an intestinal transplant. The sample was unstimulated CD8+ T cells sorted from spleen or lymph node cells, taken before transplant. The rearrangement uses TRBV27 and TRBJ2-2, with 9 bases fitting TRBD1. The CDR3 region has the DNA TGTGCCAGCAGTAACAGGGGGCAGACCGGGGAGCTGTTTTTT. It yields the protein CASSNRGQTGELFF.